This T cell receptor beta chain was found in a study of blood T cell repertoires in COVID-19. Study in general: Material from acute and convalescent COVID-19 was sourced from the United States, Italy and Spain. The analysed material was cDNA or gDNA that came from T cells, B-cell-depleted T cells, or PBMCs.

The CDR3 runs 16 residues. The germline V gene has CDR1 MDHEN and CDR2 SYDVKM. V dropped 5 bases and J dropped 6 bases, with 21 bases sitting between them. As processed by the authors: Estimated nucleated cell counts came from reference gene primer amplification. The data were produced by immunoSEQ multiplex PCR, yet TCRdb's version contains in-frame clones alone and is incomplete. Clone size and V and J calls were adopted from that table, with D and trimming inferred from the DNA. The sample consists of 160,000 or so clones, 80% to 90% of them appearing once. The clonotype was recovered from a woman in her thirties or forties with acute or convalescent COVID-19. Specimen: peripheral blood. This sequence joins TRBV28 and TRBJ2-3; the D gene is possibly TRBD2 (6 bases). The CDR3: CASSQRDWRSPDTQYF. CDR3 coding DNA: TGTGCCAGCAGTCAAAGGGACTGGCGGAGCCCTGATACGCAGTATTTT.